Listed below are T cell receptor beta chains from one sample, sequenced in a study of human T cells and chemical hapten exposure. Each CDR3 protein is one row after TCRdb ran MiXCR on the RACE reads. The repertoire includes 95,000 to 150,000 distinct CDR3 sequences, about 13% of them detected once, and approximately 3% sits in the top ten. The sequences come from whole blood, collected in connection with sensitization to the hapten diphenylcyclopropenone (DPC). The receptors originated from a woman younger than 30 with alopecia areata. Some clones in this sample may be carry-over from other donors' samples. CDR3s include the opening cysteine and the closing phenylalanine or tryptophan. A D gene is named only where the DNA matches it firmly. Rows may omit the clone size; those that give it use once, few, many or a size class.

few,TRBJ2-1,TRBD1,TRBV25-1,CASSERDRGFPYNEQFF
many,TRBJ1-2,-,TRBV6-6,CASRILGQVYGYTF
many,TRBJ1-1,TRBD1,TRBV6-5,CASSIGQGMNFF
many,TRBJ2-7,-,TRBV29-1,CSGGTDYEQYF
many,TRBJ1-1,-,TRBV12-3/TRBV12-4,CASSAGLATEAFF
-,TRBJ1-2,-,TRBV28,CASSSRTVPYGYTF
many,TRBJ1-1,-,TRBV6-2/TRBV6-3,CASRANRANTEAFF
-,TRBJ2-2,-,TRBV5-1,CASSSGRTVPTGELFF
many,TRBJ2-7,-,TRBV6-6,CASSLGQPYEQYF
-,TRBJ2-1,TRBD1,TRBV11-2,CASSIDRDRAAYNEQFF
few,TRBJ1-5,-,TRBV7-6,CASSSTSGFNQPQHF
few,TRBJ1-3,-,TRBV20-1,CSARDPSKGRGNTIYF
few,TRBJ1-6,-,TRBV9,CASSAPDSPLHF
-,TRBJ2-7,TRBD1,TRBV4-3,CASSTQTGTYEQYF
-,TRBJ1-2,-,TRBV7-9,CASSLAGGGGYTF
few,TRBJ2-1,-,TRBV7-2,CASSRRHNVDEQFF
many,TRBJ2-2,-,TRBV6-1,CASSEGTDRYSGELFF
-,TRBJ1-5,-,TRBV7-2,CASSPMGYSNQPQHF
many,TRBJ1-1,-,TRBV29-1,CSVEDPDGGWYNTEAFF
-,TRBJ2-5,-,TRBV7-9,CASRDRRGETQYF
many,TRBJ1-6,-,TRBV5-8,CASTRLGNNSPLHF
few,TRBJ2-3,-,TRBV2,CASSVYYTQYF
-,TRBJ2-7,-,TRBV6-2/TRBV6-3,CASSYGRSIHYEQYF
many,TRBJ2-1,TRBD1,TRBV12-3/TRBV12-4,CASSPDRDHNEQFF
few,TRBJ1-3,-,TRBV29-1,CSVELRGSSGNTIYF
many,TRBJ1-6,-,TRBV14,CASSFAGTDNSPLHF
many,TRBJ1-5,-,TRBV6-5,CASSYLGKDQPQHF
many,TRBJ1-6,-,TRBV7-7,CASSPDSRGGSYNSPLHF
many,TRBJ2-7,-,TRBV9,CASSGGGREQYF
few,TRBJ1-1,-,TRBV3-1,CASSRGGVGAFF
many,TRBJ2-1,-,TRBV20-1,CSARLRTTGGQFF
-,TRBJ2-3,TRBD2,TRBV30,CAWSVGLAGDTQYF
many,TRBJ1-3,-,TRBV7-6,CASSLSGFSGNTIYF
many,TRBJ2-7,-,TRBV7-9,CASSGQTYEQYF
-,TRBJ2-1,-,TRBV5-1,CASSAGQRSSYNEQFF
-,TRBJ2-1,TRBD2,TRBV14,CASRRTSSSYNEQFF
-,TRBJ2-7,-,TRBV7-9,CASSLGGTGAHEQYF
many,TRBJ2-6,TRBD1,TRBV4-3,CASSQDQGAGANVLTF
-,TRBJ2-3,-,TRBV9,CASSPGGSTDTQYF
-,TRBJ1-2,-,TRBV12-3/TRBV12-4,CASSSRRTPNYGYTF
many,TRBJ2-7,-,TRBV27,CASSFLRGEQYF
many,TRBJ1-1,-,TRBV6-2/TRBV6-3,CASRNGGLNTEAFF
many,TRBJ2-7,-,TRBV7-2,CATSGQSGYEQYF
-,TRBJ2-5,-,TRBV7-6,CASSLTVGRETQYF
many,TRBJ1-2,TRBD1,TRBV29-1,CSVAQGQRKNYGYTF
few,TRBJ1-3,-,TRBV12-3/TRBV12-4,CASSSPWSSGNTIYF
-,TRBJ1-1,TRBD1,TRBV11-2,CASSTGTVNTEAFF
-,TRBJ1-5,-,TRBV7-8,CASSLLGGEGNQPQHF
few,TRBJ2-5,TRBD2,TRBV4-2,CASSLPGSGEETQYF
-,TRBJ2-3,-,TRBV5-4,CASSQTSSTDTQYF
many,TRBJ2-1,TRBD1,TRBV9,CASSEEDRDSYNEQFF
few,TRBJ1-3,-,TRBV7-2,CASSLSGNTIYF
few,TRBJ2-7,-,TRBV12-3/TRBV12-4,CASSRVGGSYEQYF
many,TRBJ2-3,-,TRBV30,CAWRRRGSTDTQYF